Sequencing of this T cell receptor beta chain was carried out in a study of T cell clonality in common variable immunodeficiency. Blood samples were heparinized, about 5 to 9 ml per donor. Germline assignment: CDR1 KGHSH and CDR2 LQKENI. V was trimmed by 0 bases and J by 7 bases, leaving 13 bases between them. This CDR3 contains 15 residues. Control and CVID samples contributed equal amounts of genomic DNA. This table comes from immunoSEQ multiplex PCR, and its TCRdb copy is limited to in-frame clones, with some not included. The sample contains around 50,000 clones, none of them singletons. This clone was counted many times. Its antigen is currently unknown. The CDR3 end lies 3 residues beyond the end of the read and is filled in from the germline J gene. Findings and limits, study-wide: Fewer deletions and N-nucleotide insertions were reportedly seen in common variable immunodeficiency TCR beta sequences.

The chain carries TRBV18 and TRBJ2-1, with a tentative D call TRBD2 (5 bases). This clonotype originated in a person aged 18 to 70 in good health. Sequenced input: peripheral blood mononuclear cells. Partial CDR3 DNA: TGTGCCAGCTCACCACCTAAAATCACGGGGAATGAG. Protein product: CASSPPKITGNE. From start to end, the CDR3 is CASSPPKITGNEQFF.